The entry below describes one TCR beta chain. The antigen it recognizes is unknown. Base qualities are not at hand, and no much larger clone is one base apart. This entry is derived from a study of T cell changes during pregnancy in multiple sclerosis (dated by TCRdb to about 2019). Describing the broader study: The study looked at changes in the T cell repertoire across pregnancy in women with multiple sclerosis.

The library was made by the immunoSEQ multiplex PCR assay. In its TCRdb copy, this immuneACCESS table keeps in-frame sequences only and misses some clones. Where compared with another copy, unresolved V genes explain less than half of these, and the others have no known cause. The sample table contains around 95,000 clones; only one count was recorded for roughly 94% of them. The ten largest clones represent more than 2% of the sample. The CDR3 numbers 14 residues from cysteine through phenylalanine. The CDR3 DNA has 42 bases and is translated from base 1. CDR1 and CDR2, per the germline V gene, are SGHRS and YFSETQ. Germline trimming amounts to 7 bases on V and 8 bases on J, with 10 as the count of junction bases outside the gene matches.

The clonotype originates from a female donor in good health, enrolled as a control in a pregnancy study. The starting material was peripheral blood, obtained after pregnancy. The sequence links TRBV5-1 to TRBJ2-1, with 9 bases in between that match TRBD2. The DNA reads TGCGCCAGCCGACTAGCGGCTAGTTTGGATGAGCAGTTCTTC. This gives the protein CASRLAASLDEQFF.